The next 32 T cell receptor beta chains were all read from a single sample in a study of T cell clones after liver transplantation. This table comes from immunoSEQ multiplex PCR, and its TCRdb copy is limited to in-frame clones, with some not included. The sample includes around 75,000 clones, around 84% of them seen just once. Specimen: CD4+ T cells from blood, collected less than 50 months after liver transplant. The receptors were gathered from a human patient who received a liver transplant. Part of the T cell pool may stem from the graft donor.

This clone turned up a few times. CDR3 sequence: CASSEGGGQPQHF. Written as DNA, the CDR3 is TGTGCCAGCAGTGAAGGGGGAGGTCAGCCCCAGCATTTT. V gene TRBV2 combines with J gene TRBJ1-5; unclear D gene. The CDR3 sequence is 13 residues long. The germline gives CDR1 SNHLY, CDR2 FYNNEI. V lost 1 base and J 6 bases, leaving 7 bases between the germline ends.

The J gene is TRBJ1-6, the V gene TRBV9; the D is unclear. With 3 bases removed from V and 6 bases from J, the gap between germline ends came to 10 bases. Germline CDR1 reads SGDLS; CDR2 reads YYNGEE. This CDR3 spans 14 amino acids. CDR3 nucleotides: TGTGCCAGCAGCGACCCCAGTTCTAATTCACCCCTCCACTTT. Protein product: CASSDPSSNSPLHF.

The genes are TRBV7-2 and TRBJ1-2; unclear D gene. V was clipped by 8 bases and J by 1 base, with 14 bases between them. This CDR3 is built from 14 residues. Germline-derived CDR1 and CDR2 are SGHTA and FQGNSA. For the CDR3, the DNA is TGTGCCAGCCTTTCTTCACGGAATAACTATGGCTACACCTTC. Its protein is CASLSSRNNYGYTF.

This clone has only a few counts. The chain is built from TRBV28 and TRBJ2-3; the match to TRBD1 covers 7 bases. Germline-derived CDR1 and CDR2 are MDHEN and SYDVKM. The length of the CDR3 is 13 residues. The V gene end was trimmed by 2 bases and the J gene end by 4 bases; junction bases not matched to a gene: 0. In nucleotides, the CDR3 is TGTGCCAGCAGTTTAACAGGGGCAGATACGCAGTATTTT. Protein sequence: CASSLTGADTQYF.

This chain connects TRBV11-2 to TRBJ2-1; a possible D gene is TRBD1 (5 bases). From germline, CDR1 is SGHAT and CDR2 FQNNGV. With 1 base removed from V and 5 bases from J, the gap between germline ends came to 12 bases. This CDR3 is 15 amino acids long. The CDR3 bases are TGTGCCAGCAGCTTAGGATCAGGGTCCCACAATGAGCAGTTCTTC. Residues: CASSLGSGSHNEQFF.

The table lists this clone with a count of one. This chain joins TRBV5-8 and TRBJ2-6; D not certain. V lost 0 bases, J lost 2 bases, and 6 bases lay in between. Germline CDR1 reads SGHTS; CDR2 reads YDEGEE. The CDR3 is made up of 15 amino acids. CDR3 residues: CASSLDDAGANVLTF. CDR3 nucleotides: TGTGCCAGCAGCTTGGATGATGCTGGGGCCAACGTCCTGACTTTC.

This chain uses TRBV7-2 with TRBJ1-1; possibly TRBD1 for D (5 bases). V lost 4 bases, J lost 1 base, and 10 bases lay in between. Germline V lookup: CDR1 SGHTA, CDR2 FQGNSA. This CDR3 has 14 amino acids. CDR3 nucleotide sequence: TGTGCCAGCAGCTCAATGGGACCGAACACTGAAGCTTTCTTT. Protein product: CASSSMGPNTEAFF.

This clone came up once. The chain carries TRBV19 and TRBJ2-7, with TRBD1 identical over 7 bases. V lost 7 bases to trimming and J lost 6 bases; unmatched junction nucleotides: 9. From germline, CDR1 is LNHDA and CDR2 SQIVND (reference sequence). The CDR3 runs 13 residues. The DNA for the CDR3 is TGTGCCAGTAAGAAAGGGGGCAGCGGCGAGCAGTACTTC. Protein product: CASKKGGSGEQYF.

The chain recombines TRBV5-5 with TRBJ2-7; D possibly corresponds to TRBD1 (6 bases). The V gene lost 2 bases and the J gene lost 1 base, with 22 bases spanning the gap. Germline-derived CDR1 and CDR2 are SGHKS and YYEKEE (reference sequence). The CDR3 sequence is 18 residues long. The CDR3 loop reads CASSFRVLNREPSYEQYF. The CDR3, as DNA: TGTGCCAGCAGCTTTAGGGTTCTGAACAGGGAGCCTTCCTACGAGCAGTACTTC.

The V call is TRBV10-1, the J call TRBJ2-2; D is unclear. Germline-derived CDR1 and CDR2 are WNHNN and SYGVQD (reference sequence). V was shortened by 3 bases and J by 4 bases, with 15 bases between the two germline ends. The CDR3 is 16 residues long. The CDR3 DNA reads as TGCGCCAGCAGTGACTGGCATAGAGCTTCCACCGGGGAGCTGTTTTTT. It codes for CASSDWHRASTGELFF.

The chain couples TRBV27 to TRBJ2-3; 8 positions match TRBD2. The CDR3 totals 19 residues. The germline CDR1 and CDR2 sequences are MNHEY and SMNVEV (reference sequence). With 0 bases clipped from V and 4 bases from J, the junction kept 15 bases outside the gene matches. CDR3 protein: CASSLSPSGSLRGADTQYF. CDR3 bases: TGTGCCAGCAGTTTATCGCCTAGCGGGTCTTTAAGGGGGGCAGATACGCAGTATTTT.

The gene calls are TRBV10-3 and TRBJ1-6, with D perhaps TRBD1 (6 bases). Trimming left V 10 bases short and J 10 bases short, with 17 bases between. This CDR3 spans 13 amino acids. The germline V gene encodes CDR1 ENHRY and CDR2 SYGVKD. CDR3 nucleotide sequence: TGTGCCAGAAACAGGGCCGGCTTGTCACCCCTCCACTTT. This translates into CARNRAGLSPLHF.

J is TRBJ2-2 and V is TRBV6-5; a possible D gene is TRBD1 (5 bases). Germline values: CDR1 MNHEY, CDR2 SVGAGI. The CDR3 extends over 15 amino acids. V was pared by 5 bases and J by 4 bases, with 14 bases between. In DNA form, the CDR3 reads TGTGCCAGCAGTCCAGGGATTTTCGGCACCGGGGAGCTGTTTTTT. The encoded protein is CASSPGIFGTGELFF.

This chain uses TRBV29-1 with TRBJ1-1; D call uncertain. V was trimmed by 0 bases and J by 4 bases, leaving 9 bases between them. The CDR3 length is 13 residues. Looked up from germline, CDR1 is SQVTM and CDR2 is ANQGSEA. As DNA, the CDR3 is TGCAGCGTTGAAGAGGTCGTATTCACTGAAGCTTTCTTT. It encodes CSVEEVVFTEAFF.

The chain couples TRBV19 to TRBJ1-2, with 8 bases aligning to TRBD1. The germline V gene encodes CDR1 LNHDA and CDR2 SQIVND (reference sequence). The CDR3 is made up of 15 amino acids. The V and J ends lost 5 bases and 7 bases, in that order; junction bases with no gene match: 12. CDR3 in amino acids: CASSATTDRGTGYTF. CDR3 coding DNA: TGTGCCAGTAGTGCAACGACCGACAGGGGAACTGGCTACACCTTC.

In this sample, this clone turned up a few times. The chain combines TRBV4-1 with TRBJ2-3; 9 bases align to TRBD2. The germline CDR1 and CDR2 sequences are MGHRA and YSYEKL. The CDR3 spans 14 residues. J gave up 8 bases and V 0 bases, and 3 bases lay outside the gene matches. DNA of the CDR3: TGCGCCAGCAGCCAAGAGCGGGGGGGCCTTACGCAGTATTTT. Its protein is CASSQERGGLTQYF.

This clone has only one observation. The CDR3 DNA sequence: TGTGCCAGCAGTTCCATACGGACAGGGGTGCGGTACGAGCAGTACTTC. Encoded protein: CASSSIRTGVRYEQYF. The chain has TRBV27 and TRBJ2-7; 9 bases fit TRBD1. This CDR3 contains 16 residues. V shed 4 bases, J shed 4 bases, and the junction held 11 bases outside the gene matches. Germline assignment: CDR1 MNHEY and CDR2 SMNVEV (reference sequence).

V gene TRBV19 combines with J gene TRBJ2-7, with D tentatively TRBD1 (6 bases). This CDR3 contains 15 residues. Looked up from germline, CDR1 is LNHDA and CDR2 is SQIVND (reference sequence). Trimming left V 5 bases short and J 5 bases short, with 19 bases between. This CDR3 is CASSPAGASFDEQYF. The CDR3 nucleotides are TGTGCCAGTAGTCCCGCAGGGGCCTCATTTGACGAGCAGTACTTC.

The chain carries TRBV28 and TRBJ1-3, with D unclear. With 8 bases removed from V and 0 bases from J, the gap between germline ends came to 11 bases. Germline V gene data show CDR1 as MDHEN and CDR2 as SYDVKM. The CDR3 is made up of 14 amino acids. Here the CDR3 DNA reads TGTGCCAGCCGTAAAACGAGCTCTGGAAACACCATATATTTT. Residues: CASRKTSSGNTIYF. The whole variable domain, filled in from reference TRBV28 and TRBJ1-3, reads DVKVTQSSRYLVKRTGEKVFLECVQDMDHENMFWYRQDPGLGLRLIYFSYDVKMKEKGDIPEGYSVSREKKERFSLILESASTNQTSMYLCASRKTSSGNTIYFGEGSWLTVV.

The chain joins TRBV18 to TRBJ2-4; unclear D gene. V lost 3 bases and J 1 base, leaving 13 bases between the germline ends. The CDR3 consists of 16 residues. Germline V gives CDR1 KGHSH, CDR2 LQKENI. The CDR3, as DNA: TGTGCCAGCTCACCCCCTTGGAACAGCGCCAAAAACATTCAGTACTTC. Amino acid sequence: CASSPPWNSAKNIQYF.

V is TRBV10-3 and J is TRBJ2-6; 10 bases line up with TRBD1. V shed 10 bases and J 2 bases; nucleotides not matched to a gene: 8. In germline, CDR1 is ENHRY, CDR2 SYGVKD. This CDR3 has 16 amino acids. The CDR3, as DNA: TGTGCCACTCTCGGGACAGGGGAGACTGGGGCCAACGTCCTGACTTTC. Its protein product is CATLGTGETGANVLTF.

The CDR3 nucleotides are TGTGCCAGCAGCCCCAGTCAGGGGACTGGGGCCAACGTCCTGACTTTC. This codes for CASSPSQGTGANVLTF. The chain employs TRBV7-6 and TRBJ2-6, with a possible D match to TRBD1 (6 bases). CDR1 is SGHVS and CDR2 is FNYEAQ in the germline V gene. Trimming removed 5 bases from V and 2 bases from J, with 13 bases in between. The CDR3 totals 16 residues.

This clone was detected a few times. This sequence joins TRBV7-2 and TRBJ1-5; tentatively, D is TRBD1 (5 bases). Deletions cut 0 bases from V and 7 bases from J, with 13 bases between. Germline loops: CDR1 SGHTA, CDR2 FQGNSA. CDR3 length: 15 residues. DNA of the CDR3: TGTGCCAGCAGCTTAGCGTCCGGGGGAGACCAGCCCCAGCATTTT. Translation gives CASSLASGGDQPQHF.

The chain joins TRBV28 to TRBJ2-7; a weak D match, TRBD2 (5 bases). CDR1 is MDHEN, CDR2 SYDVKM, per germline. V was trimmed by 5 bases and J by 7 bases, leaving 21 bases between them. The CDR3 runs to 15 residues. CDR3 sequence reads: CASSALGGSVGEQYF. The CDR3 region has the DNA TGTGCCAGCAGTGCCTTAGGAGGATCAGTAGGGGAGCAGTACTTC.

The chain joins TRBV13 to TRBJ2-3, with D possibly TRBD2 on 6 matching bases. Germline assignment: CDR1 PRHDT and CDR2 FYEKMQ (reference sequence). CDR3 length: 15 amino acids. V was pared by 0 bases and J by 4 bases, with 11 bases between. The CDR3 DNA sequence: TGTGCCAGCAGCTTAGGCGCGGGGCGGTCAGATACGCAGTATTTT. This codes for CASSLGAGRSDTQYF. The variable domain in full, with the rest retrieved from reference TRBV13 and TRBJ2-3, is AAGVIQSPRHLIKEKRETATLKCYPIPRHDTVYWYQQGPGQDPQFLISFYEKMQSDKGSIPDRFSAQQFSDYHSELNMSSLELGDSALYFCASSLGAGRSDTQYFGPGTRLTVL.

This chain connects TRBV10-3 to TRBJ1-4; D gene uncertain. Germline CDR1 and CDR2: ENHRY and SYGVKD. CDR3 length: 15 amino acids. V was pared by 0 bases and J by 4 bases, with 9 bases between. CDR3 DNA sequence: TGTGCCATCAGTGAGTCGGCAGAGGATAATGAAAAACTGTTTTTT. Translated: CAISESAEDNEKLFF.

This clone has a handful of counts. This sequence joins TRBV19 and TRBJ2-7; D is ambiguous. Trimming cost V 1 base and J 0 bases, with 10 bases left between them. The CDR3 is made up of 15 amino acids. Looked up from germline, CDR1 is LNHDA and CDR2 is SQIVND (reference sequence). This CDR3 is CASSIAAVSSYEQYF. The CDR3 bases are TGTGCCAGTAGTATAGCGGCGGTAAGCTCCTACGAGCAGTACTTC.

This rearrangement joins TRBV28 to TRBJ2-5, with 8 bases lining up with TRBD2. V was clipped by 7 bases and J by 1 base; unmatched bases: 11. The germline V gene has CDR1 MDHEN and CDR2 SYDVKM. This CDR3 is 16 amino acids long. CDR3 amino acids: CASTPPGGPLQETQYF. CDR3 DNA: TGTGCCAGCACCCCCCCGGGGGGGCCCCTCCAAGAGACCCAGTACTTC.

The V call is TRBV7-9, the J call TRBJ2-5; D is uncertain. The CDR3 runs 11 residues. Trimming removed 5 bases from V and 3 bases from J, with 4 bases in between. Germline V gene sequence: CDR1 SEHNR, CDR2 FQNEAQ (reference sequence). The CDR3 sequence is CASSQKETQYF. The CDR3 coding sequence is TGTGCCAGCAGCCAAAAAGAGACCCAGTACTTC.

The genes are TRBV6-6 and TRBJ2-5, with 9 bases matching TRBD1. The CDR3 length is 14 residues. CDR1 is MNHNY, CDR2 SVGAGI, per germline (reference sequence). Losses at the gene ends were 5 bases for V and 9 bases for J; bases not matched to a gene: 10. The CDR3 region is CASSPGTGTGAQYF. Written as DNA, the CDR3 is TGTGCCAGCAGTCCGGGGACAGGGACTGGGGCCCAGTACTTC.

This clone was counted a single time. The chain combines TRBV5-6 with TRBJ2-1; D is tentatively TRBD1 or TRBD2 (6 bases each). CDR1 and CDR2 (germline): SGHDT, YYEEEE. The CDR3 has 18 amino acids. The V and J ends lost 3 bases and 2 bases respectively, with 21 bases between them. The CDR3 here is CASSSVGGRLGTYNEQFF. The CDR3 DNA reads TGTGCCAGCAGCTCTGTTGGGGGGCGCTTAGGGACCTACAATGAGCAGTTCTTC.

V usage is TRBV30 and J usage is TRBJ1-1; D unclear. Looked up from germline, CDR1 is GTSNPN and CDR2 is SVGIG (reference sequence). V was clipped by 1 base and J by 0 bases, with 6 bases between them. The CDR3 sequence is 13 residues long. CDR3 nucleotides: TGTGCCTGGAGTGCGGGGATGAACACTGAAGCTTTCTTT. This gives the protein CAWSAGMNTEAFF.